This T cell receptor beta chain was identified in a study of blood T cell repertoires in COVID-19. As processed by the authors: Amplification of reference gene primers was used by the study to estimate nucleated cell counts. The method was immunoSEQ multiplex PCR; TCRdb's version includes in-frame clones alone and lacks a portion of them. Clone size and V and J calls were adopted from that table, with D and trimming inferred from the DNA. Of more than 65,000 clones in the sample, 91% were seen once. The CDR3 is made up of 13 amino acids. Germline V gene sequence: CDR1 SGHTA, CDR2 FQGTGA. Between the trimmed V and J ends, which lost 1 base and 6 bases, there was a span of 10 bases. This clone was counted only a few times.

The sample consisted of peripheral blood. J is TRBJ2-7 and V is TRBV7-3; possible D gene TRBD2, 6 bases. The TCR comes from a human donor in a cohort sampled during active COVID-19. The CDR3, as DNA: TGTGCCAGCAGCTTAATGTTCGGGAGCGAGCAGTACTTC. It codes for CASSLMFGSEQYF.